Below are 22 T cell receptor beta chains sequenced from a single sample in a study of blood T cell repertoires in COVID-19 (TCRdb year 2020). Preparation of the library involved the immunoSEQ multiplex PCR assay. Sourced from immuneACCESS, this table was stored by TCRdb with only in-frame sequences that have V and J called. A share of the clones is absent; for the studies checked, an unresolved V gene accounts for under half, and the remainder has no known explanation. The sample profile shows 200,000 or so clones; about 80% of them were found once. The ten largest clones take up around 7% of the sample. The sequencing input was PBMCs or T cells enriched from blood (not recorded which). Receptors originate from a man aged 35 to 55 who had recovered from COVID-19.

The chain has TRBV9 and TRBJ1-3; no firm D call. In germline, CDR1 is SGDLS, CDR2 YYNGEE. V was pared by 3 bases and J by 1 base, with 14 bases between. The CDR3 has 16 residues. In DNA, the CDR3 is TGTGCCAGCAGCGACGGGTCGTCTCTGTCTGGAAACACCATATATTTT. Its translation is CASSDGSSLSGNTIYF.

The chain employs TRBV9 and TRBJ1-6, with a weak D call TRBD1 (5 bases). The V end was cut by 0 bases, the J end by 10 bases, with 11 bases between. Germline V lookup: CDR1 SGDLS, CDR2 YYNGEE. This CDR3 has 14 residues. The CDR3 DNA reads TGTGCCAGCAGCGTAGGCGCGGGGGTATCACCCCTCCACTTT. Amino acid sequence: CASSVGAGVSPLHF.

The rearrangement uses TRBV4-2 and TRBJ2-3, with TRBD2 matching 9 bases. Trimming removed 2 bases from V and 4 bases from J; junction bases left unmatched: 7. From germline, CDR1 is LGHNA and CDR2 YNFKEQ. The CDR3 runs 16 residues. CDR3 region: CASSQLTAGGSDTQYF. CDR3 DNA: TGTGCCAGCAGCCAACTAACGGCGGGGGGGTCAGATACGCAGTATTTT.

This rearrangement joins TRBV3-1 (or the pseudogene TRBV3-2) to TRBJ1-6; 8 positions agree with TRBD1. Unmatched junction bases numbered 5, after V lost 4 bases and J lost 0 bases. CDR1 and CDR2 from the germline V gene are LGHDT and YNNKEL (reference sequence). This CDR3 comprises 17 residues. CDR3 DNA: TGTGCCAGCAGCCTCAGGGGGCTGAGCTCCTATAATTCACCCCTCCACTTT. It is translated as CASSLRGLSSYNSPLHF.

The CDR3 DNA is TGTGCCAGCAGCGTCAAGGCAAACAGGGATGGCTACACCTTC. Protein: CASSVKANRDGYTF. The genes are TRBV5-8 and TRBJ1-2; maybe TRBD1 (6 bases). Germline-derived CDR1 and CDR2 are SGHTS and YDEGEE. V shed 4 bases and J shed 6 bases, with 16 bases lying between them. The CDR3 contains 14 residues.

There are many counts of this clone. DNA of the CDR3: TGCGCCAGCGGAAGCGGGGGGGCCTACGAGCAGTACTTC. The encoded protein is CASGSGGAYEQYF. The rearrangement uses TRBV4-1 and TRBJ2-7, with 10 bases aligning to TRBD2. CDR1 MGHRA and CDR2 YSYEKL come from the germline V gene. The V segment lost 8 bases and the J segment 2 bases; nucleotides outside the gene matches: 3. The CDR3 runs 13 residues.

The chain uses TRBV10-3 and TRBJ1-5; no firm D call. CDR1 and CDR2 (germline): ENHRY, SYGVKD. This CDR3 is built from 16 residues. With 0 bases removed from V and 2 bases from J, the gap between germline ends came to 11 bases. The CDR3 DNA reads as TGTGCCATCAGTGAGTCAGGTAGGCAGGGCAATCAGCCCCAGCATTTT. Protein: CAISESGRQGNQPQHF.

This sequence joins TRBV3-1 (or the pseudogene TRBV3-2) and TRBJ2-3; 10 bases align to TRBD2. V lost 4 bases to trimming and J lost 12 bases; unmatched junction nucleotides: 13. CDR3 length: 15 residues. Germline V CDR1 and CDR2: LGHDT, YNNKEL (reference sequence). The CDR3 nucleotides read TGTGCCAGCAGCCTCCCTGCGAGGAGCGGGGGGGGTCAGTATTTT. This codes for CASSLPARSGGGQYF.

V and J are TRBV27 and TRBJ2-1; a weak D match, TRBD2 (5 bases). Germline V gives CDR1 MNHEY, CDR2 SMNVEV (reference sequence). Trimming took off 5 bases at V and 9 bases at J, with 14 bases between the two ends. The CDR3 sequence is 13 residues long. CDR3 in DNA: TGTGCCAGCAGTCCCCGCCCCGCGGGTGAGCAGTTCTTC. Amino acid sequence: CASSPRPAGEQFF.

This chain connects TRBV7-9 to TRBJ2-3, with 7 nucleotides matching TRBD1. Germline CDR1 SEHNR, CDR2 FQNEAQ (reference sequence). The CDR3 has 16 residues. V shed 5 bases, J shed 1 base, and the junction held 9 bases outside the gene matches. CDR3 region: CASSQDRVLGTDTQYF. The CDR3 nucleotides are TGTGCCAGCAGCCAAGACAGGGTTCTGGGCACAGATACGCAGTATTTT.

V gene TRBV11-2 combines with J gene TRBJ1-1; TRBD1 agrees at 8 bases. V trimming: 7 bases; J trimming: 5 bases; junction bases outside the gene matches: 9. Germline lookup yields CDR1 SGHAT and CDR2 FQNNGV. This CDR3 region has 14 residues. CDR3 sequence reads: CASNHRQGRTEAFF. The CDR3 region has the DNA TGTGCCAGCAACCACCGACAGGGGAGGACTGAAGCTTTCTTT.

This sequence joins TRBV13 and TRBJ1-1; D is unclear. From germline, CDR1 is PRHDT and CDR2 FYEKMQ (reference sequence). V dropped 7 bases and J dropped 0 bases, with 12 bases sitting between them. The CDR3 covers 14 residues. In DNA, the CDR3 is TGTGCCAGCAAACGGCAGGCCATGAACACTGAAGCTTTCTTT. Translating it yields CASKRQAMNTEAFF.

This chain links TRBV4-2 with TRBJ2-5; 9 bases match TRBD2. Germline-derived CDR1 and CDR2 are LGHNA and YNFKEQ. This CDR3 spans 17 amino acids. V shed 2 bases, J shed 5 bases, and the junction held 12 bases outside the gene matches. CDR3 in DNA: TGTGCCAGCAGCCAACCCCAGCGGGGGGCGTTATGGGAGACCCAGTACTTC. Translated, it gives CASSQPQRGALWETQYF.

This rearrangement joins TRBV19 to TRBJ1-3; a possible D gene is TRBD1 (5 bases). From germline, CDR1 is LNHDA and CDR2 SQIVND (reference sequence). Trimming removed 5 bases at V and 0 bases at J, with 14 bases between. The CDR3 has 16 amino acids. The CDR3, as DNA: TGTGCCAGTAGTTCTAGGCGGACATCCTCTGGAAACACCATATATTTT. Encoded protein: CASSSRRTSSGNTIYF. Full variable domain (outside the CDR3, taken from reference TRBV19 and TRBJ1-3): DGGITQSPKYLFRKEGQNVTLSCEQNLNHDAMYWYRQDPGQGLRLIYYSQIVNDFQKGDIAEGYSVSREKKESFPLTVTSAQKNPTAFYLCASSSRRTSSGNTIYFGEGSWLTVV.

Regarding this clone: A much larger clone lies one base from this, so it may be a read error. The chain carries TRBV7-9 and TRBJ1-1; 10 bases match TRBD1. Germline lookup yields CDR1 SEHNR and CDR2 FQNEAQ (reference sequence). The CDR3 runs to 12 residues. V was clipped by 8 bases and J by 4 bases; unmatched bases: 1. The CDR3 region has the DNA TGTGCCAGCGGGACAGGGGCCACTGAAGCTTTCTTT. Translating it yields CASGTGATEAFF.

This sequence joins TRBV24-1 and TRBJ1-1; 7 bases agree with TRBD1. The CDR3 is 16 residues long. Germline loops: CDR1 KGHDR, CDR2 SFDVKD. Unmatched junction bases numbered 13, after V lost 5 bases and J lost 5 bases. The CDR3 loop is CATSAAAPTGNTEAFF. The CDR3 DNA is TGTGCCACCAGTGCCGCTGCCCCGACAGGGAATACTGAAGCTTTCTTT.

The V gene is TRBV7-2, the J gene TRBJ2-7; 10 bases agree with TRBD2. The germline V gene encodes CDR1 SGHTA and CDR2 FQGNSA. CDR3 length equals 16 residues. The V gene end was trimmed by 5 bases and the J gene end by 7 bases; junction bases not matched to a gene: 14. The CDR3 is CASSPAVSGGSREQYF. The CDR3 nucleotides read TGTGCCAGCAGCCCGGCGGTTAGCGGGGGGTCGAGGGAGCAGTACTTC.

The chain combines TRBV6-6 with TRBJ1-1; D perhaps matches TRBD1 (5 bases). V gave up 7 bases and J gave up 3 bases, with 15 bases separating them. Per germline, CDR1 MNHNY and CDR2 SVGAGI (reference sequence). This CDR3 has 14 residues. The CDR3 loop reads CASTRRGIDTEAFF. CDR3 DNA sequence: TGTGCCAGCACCCGTCGGGGGATCGACACTGAAGCTTTCTTT.

This sequence joins TRBV2 and TRBJ1-1, with a tentative D call TRBD1 (6 bases). This CDR3 contains 16 residues. Deletions cut 3 bases from V and 5 bases from J, with 19 bases between. Germline V gene lookup returns CDR1 SNHLY and CDR2 FYNNEI. The DNA for the CDR3 is TGTGCCAGCAGTGACCGTCGTGCAGGGGTTTTTACTGAAGCTTTCTTT. Its translation is CASSDRRAGVFTEAFF.

V and J are TRBV5-1 and TRBJ2-3, with 7 bases matching TRBD1. V dropped 6 bases and J dropped 2; count of bases not matched to a gene: 15. Germline assignment: CDR1 SGHRS and CDR2 YFSETQ. CDR3 length: 17 residues. For the CDR3, the DNA is TGCGCCAGCACAAAAAAATCCAGGGGGTCTCACACAGATACGCAGTATTTT. Translated: CASTKKSRGSHTDTQYF.

The sample holds a few counts of this clone. The chain carries TRBV4-2 and TRBJ2-2, with 7 bases fitting TRBD1. The CDR3 consists of 16 residues. Germline CDR1 and CDR2: LGHNA and YNFKEQ. Unmatched junction bases numbered 4, after V lost 0 bases and J lost 3 bases. CDR3 sequence (DNA): TGTGCCAGCAGCCAAGATGGGGACAGTTACACCGGGGAGCTGTTTTTT. Translated: CASSQDGDSYTGELFF.

The chain recombines TRBV30 with TRBJ1-2; the match to TRBD1 covers 10 bases. The CDR3 runs to 15 residues. Germline V lookup: CDR1 GTSNPN, CDR2 SVGIG (reference sequence). The trim removed 3 bases at V and 4 bases at J, leaving 8 bases unmatched. The CDR3 protein is CAWRAGTGATYGYTF. Written as DNA, the CDR3 is TGTGCCTGGAGGGCCGGGACAGGGGCAACCTATGGCTACACCTTC.